This T cell receptor beta chain was captured in a study of shared clonotypes between healthy human individuals. Germline CDR1 is SGHTA and CDR2 is FQGNSA. The CDR3 has 15 residues. Trimming removed 3 bases from V and 7 bases from J; junction bases left unmatched: 11. Clones were read by immunoSEQ multiplex PCR, and TCRdb kept only the in-frame ones, dropping some. The sample holds around 980,000 clones; approximately 80% are singletons and the top ten take 0.61%. The V call is TRBV7-2, the J call TRBJ2-7, with 8 bases aligning to TRBD2. The specimen was memory CD4+ T cells from PBMCs. This sample's subset: CD45RA-negative fraction. The source of this sequence is a man younger than 35 in good health. Some clones in this sample may be carry-over from other donors' samples. The CDR3 reads CASSFSQLAGGEQYF. CDR3 bases: TGTGCCAGCAGCTTTTCTCAGCTAGCGGGCGGGGAGCAGTACTTC.